A selection of T cell receptor beta chains follows, all from one sample in a study of T cell responses to AZD1222 COVID-19 vaccine. Sequencing used immunoSEQ multiplex PCR; TCRdb keeps in-frame clones, though not all of them. The sample has 84,000 or so clones; roughly 85% are singletons. This specimen was peripheral blood, taken on day 0 of AZD1222 vaccination. The source of these receptors is an adult in good health. Each CDR3 is given with its conserved first and last residue. D genes are given only for firm matches. Expanded clones are given a class, and other clones once, few, many or no size at all.

V gene	clone size	J gene	D gene	CDR3 DNA	CDR3 protein
TRBV3-1/TRBV3-2	NA	TRBJ1-2	TRBD1	TGTGCCAGCAGCCTGGGGACAGGGAGAGTCGGCTACACCTTC	CASSLGTGRVGYTF
TRBV12-3/TRBV12-4	once	TRBJ1-3	NA	TGTGCCAGCAGTTTACCAGGGGTTTACACCATATATTTT	CASSLPGVYTIYF
TRBV18	once	TRBJ2-1	NA	TGTGCCAGCTCACCTCGGCGGGACTTTACCTACAATGAGCAGTTCTTC	CASSPRRDFTYNEQFF
TRBV10-3	NA	TRBJ2-1	TRBD2	TGTGCCACTTACGGGACTAGCGGGAGCAATGAGCAGTTCTTC	CATYGTSGSNEQFF
TRBV6-1	NA	TRBJ1-5	TRBD1	TGTGCCACTACGGACACGACAGGGAGCAATCAGCCCCAGCATTTT	CATTDTTGSNQPQHF
TRBV7-2	NA	TRBJ1-6	NA	TGTGCCAGCAGCTTTCATGAGGTTCAAATTCAACCCCTCCACTTT	CASSFHEVQIQPLHF
TRBV4-3	NA	TRBJ1-4	NA	TGCGCCAGCAGCCAAGCCGCACAGGGTCATAATAATGAAAAACTGTTTTTT	CASSQAAQGHNNEKLFF
TRBV5-5	NA	TRBJ1-2	TRBD1	TGTGCCAGCAGGATACAGGGGGGGCATGGCTACACCTTC	CASRIQGGHGYTF
TRBV2	NA	TRBJ1-1	NA	TGTGCCAGCAGTGAAGGGGCTAGTTGGCAGGGCACTGAAGCTTTCTTT	CASSEGASWQGTEAFF
TRBV18	once	TRBJ1-5	TRBD1	TGTGCCAGCTCACAAGGGACAGCCCCAGTATCCCAGCCCCAGCATTTT	CASSQGTAPVSQPQHF
TRBV5-1	NA	TRBJ1-1	NA	TGCGCCAGCGGCGAGGGAAGTGTTTCAGGTGAGGGAGCTTTCTTT	CASGEGSVSGEGAFF
TRBV29-1	NA	TRBJ2-1	TRBD2	TGCAGCGGCCGGACTAGCTCCAATGAGCAGTTCTTC	CSGRTSSNEQFF
TRBV6-5	NA	TRBJ1-3	NA	TGTGCCAGCCTCGCTGGGATCGGGGACACCATATATTTT	CASLAGIGDTIYF
TRBV6-5	NA	TRBJ2-7	TRBD1	TGTGCCAGCAGACGCGACAGGGGCCACGAGCAGTACTTC	CASRRDRGHEQYF
TRBV19	few	TRBJ2-1	TRBD2	TGTGCCAGCTCCCCTCAGAGCGGGGGTTACAATGAGCAGTTCTTC	CASSPQSGGYNEQFF
TRBV29-1	NA	TRBJ2-2	NA	TGCAGCGCCAGAGGAGACGTGAACACCGGGGAGCTGTTTTTT	CSARGDVNTGELFF
TRBV14	NA	TRBJ2-1	NA	TGTGCCAGCAGCCAAGACGAAACAGGGTTATCGGATGAGCAGTTCTTC	CASSQDETGLSDEQFF
TRBV3-1/TRBV3-2	NA	TRBJ2-3	NA	TGTGCCAGCAGCCCTTTGGGGGGAGCCGCAGATACGCAGTATTTT	CASSPLGGAADTQYF
TRBV7-3	few	TRBJ2-3	NA	TGTGCCAGCAGCCCGACTGGGGCTGGTTGGCCAGATACGCAGTATTTT	CASSPTGAGWPDTQYF
TRBV11-2	NA	TRBJ2-3	TRBD2	TGTGCCAGCAGCTTAGGTCTTAGCGGGAACACAGATACGCAGTATTTT	CASSLGLSGNTDTQYF